The 17 T cell receptor beta chains presented below share a single source sample, sequenced in a study of blood T cell repertoires in COVID-19. Only in-frame clones appear in the TCRdb table, and some are missing; sequencing was by immunoSEQ multiplex PCR. The sample yields 20,000 to 30,000 clones, around 93% seen once. Input material: peripheral blood. These receptor sequences come from a human donor in a cohort sampled during active COVID-19.

This chain connects TRBV9 to TRBJ1-1; D might be TRBD1 (5 bases). The CDR3 contains 13 residues. Germline V lookup: CDR1 SGDLS, CDR2 YYNGEE. V lost 0 bases to trimming and J lost 7 bases, with 10 bases between them. The CDR3 protein is CASSVEGRGEAFF. The CDR3 coding sequence is TGTGCCAGCAGCGTAGAAGGTAGGGGTGAAGCTTTCTTT.

This sequence joins TRBV19 and TRBJ2-7, with a weak D call TRBD2 (5 bases). Trimming removed 5 bases at V and 2 bases at J, with 13 bases between. Germline V gene lookup returns CDR1 LNHDA and CDR2 SQIVND (reference sequence). CDR3 length equals 14 residues. The CDR3 DNA follows: TGTGCCAGTAGTCCCCAAGGCGGGCCCTACGAGCAGTACTTC. Its protein product is CASSPQGGPYEQYF.

The chain recombines TRBV10-1 with TRBJ2-7; no reliable D call. V was cut by 4 bases and J by 6 bases, with 7 bases left in between. Germline V gene lookup returns CDR1 WNHNN and CDR2 SYGVQD (reference sequence). The CDR3 extends over 11 amino acids. In nucleotides, the CDR3 is TGCGCCAGCAGTGGAGCGAGCGAGCAGTACTTC. Protein: CASSGASEQYF.

The chain couples TRBV29-1 to TRBJ1-1; 7 nucleotides agree with TRBD1. Germline CDR1 is SQVTM and CDR2 is ANQGSEA. The CDR3 is 12 residues long. V gave up 6 bases and J gave up 3 bases; unmatched junction bases: 4. The CDR3 coding sequence is TGCAGCGTAGGGCAGGGGGACACTGAAGCTTTCTTT. This gives the protein CSVGQGDTEAFF.

This rearrangement joins TRBV5-1 to TRBJ1-1; 7 nucleotides match TRBD1. This CDR3 comprises 14 residues. V shed 3 bases, J shed 3 bases, and the junction held 5 bases outside the gene matches. Germline V gene data show CDR1 as SGHRS and CDR2 as YFSETQ. CDR3 amino acids: CASSSRQGDTEAFF. The CDR3 nucleotides are TGCGCCAGCAGCTCTAGACAGGGCGACACTGAAGCTTTCTTT.

J is TRBJ2-1 and V is TRBV3-1 (or the pseudogene TRBV3-2), with 7 positions matching TRBD1. J lost 0 bases, V lost 4 bases, and 6 bases had no gene match. Germline values: CDR1 LGHDT, CDR2 YNNKEL (reference sequence). The CDR3 runs to 16 residues. This CDR3 is CASSPGTVPSYNEQFF. DNA for the CDR3: TGTGCCAGCAGCCCTGGGACAGTTCCCTCCTACAATGAGCAGTTCTTC.

This chain connects TRBV11-2 to TRBJ1-1; D not certain. Germline V gene lookup returns CDR1 SGHAT and CDR2 FQNNGV. V shed 5 bases and J shed 1 base, with 14 bases lying between them. The CDR3 length is 15 residues. The CDR3 bases are TGTGCCAGCAGCGCCCAAAGACACCGGAACACTGAAGCTTTCTTT. Protein: CASSAQRHRNTEAFF.

The gene calls are TRBV7-9 and TRBJ2-5; 8 bases align to TRBD2. The CDR3 covers 15 residues. The germline V gene has CDR1 SEHNR and CDR2 FQNEAQ (reference sequence). V was clipped by 3 bases and J by 2 bases; unmatched bases: 5. Here the CDR3 DNA reads TGTGCCAGCAGCTTGCTTGGACTAGCTCAAGAGACCCAGTACTTC. Residues: CASSLLGLAQETQYF.

The J gene is TRBJ2-1, the V gene TRBV19, with D perhaps matching TRBD2 (6 bases). Germline lookup yields CDR1 LNHDA and CDR2 SQIVND (reference sequence). The V and J ends lost 6 bases and 0 bases respectively, with 18 bases between them. The CDR3 contains 17 residues. CDR3: CASSPTGLPASYNEQFF. In DNA, the CDR3 is TGTGCCAGTAGCCCTACGGGACTCCCAGCCTCCTACAATGAGCAGTTCTTC.

V and J are TRBV5-1 and TRBJ2-7; D not certain. The CDR3 length is 14 residues. V was trimmed by 1 base and J by 3 bases, leaving 11 bases between them. Germline V gives CDR1 SGHRS, CDR2 YFSETQ. The CDR3 nucleotides are TGCGCCAGCAGCTTGCCCGGAGTGCGCTACGAGCAGTACTTC. Protein sequence: CASSLPGVRYEQYF.

The chain carries TRBV6-1 and TRBJ1-2; D remains unclear. Per germline, CDR1 MNHNS and CDR2 SASEGT. This CDR3 region has 11 residues. Trimming left V 1 base short and J 7 bases short, with 4 bases between. CDR3 in amino acids: CASSEVSGYTF. DNA of the CDR3: TGTGCCAGCAGTGAAGTCTCTGGCTACACCTTC.

The J gene is TRBJ2-2, the V gene TRBV4-3; perhaps TRBD2 as D (5 bases). Germline-derived CDR1 and CDR2 are LGHNA and YSLEER. The CDR3 has 14 amino acids. Trimming removed 1 base from V and 6 bases from J, with 9 bases in between. For the CDR3, the DNA is TGCGCCAGCAGCCAAGTCGGGGAACCCGGGGAGCTGTTTTTT. This encodes CASSQVGEPGELFF.

V usage is TRBV10-3 and J usage is TRBJ2-1; 7 nucleotides align to TRBD2. CDR1 ENHRY and CDR2 SYGVKD come from the germline V gene. The ends lost 0 bases at V and 7 bases at J; junction bases unmatched: 9. CDR3 length: 16 residues. CDR3 nucleotide sequence: TGTGCCATCAGTGAGTCACTAGCGCCCGGGGGTAATGAGCAGTTCTTC. Translated, it gives CAISESLAPGGNEQFF.

V and J are TRBV19 and TRBJ1-4; perhaps TRBD1 as D (6 bases). V was trimmed by 6 bases and J by 8 bases, leaving 13 bases between them. This CDR3 is built from 13 residues. Germline V gene lookup returns CDR1 LNHDA and CDR2 SQIVND (reference sequence). The CDR3 region is CASSHRGAEKLFF. CDR3 sequence (DNA): TGTGCCAGTAGCCACCGGGGGGCGGAAAAACTGTTTTTT.

The chain has TRBV10-3 and TRBJ1-2; 8 nucleotides line up with TRBD1. This CDR3 spans 14 amino acids. CDR1 and CDR2 from the germline V gene are ENHRY and SYGVKD. The V segment lost 5 bases and the J segment 4 bases; nucleotides outside the gene matches: 6. CDR3: CAISQQGGGYGYTF. The DNA of the CDR3 is TGTGCCATCAGTCAACAGGGGGGAGGCTATGGCTACACCTTC.

The rearrangement uses TRBV7-2 and TRBJ1-2; D not resolved. Trimming took 4 bases from V and 1 from J, leaving 7 bases between them. CDR3 size: 13 residues. Germline assignment: CDR1 SGHTA and CDR2 FQGNSA. The CDR3, as DNA: TGTGCCAGCAGCTACTCCCATAACTATGGCTACACCTTC. Amino acid sequence: CASSYSHNYGYTF.

V usage is TRBV7-9 and J usage is TRBJ1-2; D gene uncertain. This CDR3 region has 18 residues. V lost 3 bases to trimming and J lost 2 bases, with 22 bases between them. CDR1 is SEHNR, CDR2 FQNEAQ, per germline (reference sequence). Here the CDR3 reads CASSFSGTRQIRNYGYTF. CDR3 coding DNA: TGTGCCAGCAGCTTCTCTGGTACCCGACAAATTCGGAACTATGGCTACACCTTC.